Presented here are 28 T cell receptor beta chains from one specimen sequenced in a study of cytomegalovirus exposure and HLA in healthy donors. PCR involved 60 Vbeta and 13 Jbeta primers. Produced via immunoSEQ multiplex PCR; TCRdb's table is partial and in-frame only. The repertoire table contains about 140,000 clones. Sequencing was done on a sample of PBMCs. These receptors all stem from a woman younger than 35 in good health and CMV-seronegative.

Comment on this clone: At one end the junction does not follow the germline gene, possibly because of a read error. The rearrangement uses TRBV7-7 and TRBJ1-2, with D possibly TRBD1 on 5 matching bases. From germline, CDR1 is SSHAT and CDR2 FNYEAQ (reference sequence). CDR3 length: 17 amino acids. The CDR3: CASSPEQVPGTNYGYTF. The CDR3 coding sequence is TGTGCTAGCAGCCCGGAACAGGTCCCTGGGACTAACTATGGCTACACCTTC.

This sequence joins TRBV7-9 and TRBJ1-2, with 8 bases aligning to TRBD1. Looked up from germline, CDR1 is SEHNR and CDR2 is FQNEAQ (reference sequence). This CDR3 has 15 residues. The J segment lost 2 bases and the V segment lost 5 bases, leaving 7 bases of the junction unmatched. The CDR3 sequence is CASSPQGAINYGYTF. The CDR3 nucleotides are TGTGCCAGCAGCCCCCAGGGGGCTATCAACTATGGCTACACCTTC.

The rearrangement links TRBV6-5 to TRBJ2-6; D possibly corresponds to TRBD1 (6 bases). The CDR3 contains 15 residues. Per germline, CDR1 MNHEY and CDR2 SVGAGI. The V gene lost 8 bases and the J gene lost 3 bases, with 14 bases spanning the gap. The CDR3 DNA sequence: TGTGCCAGCGGACCAGGGGTGGATGGGGCCAACGTCCTGACTTTC. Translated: CASGPGVDGANVLTF.

The CDR3 DNA is TGTGCCTGGGCTCGGGGGGATACGCAGTATTTT. Amino acids: CAWARGDTQYF. The chain recombines TRBV30 with TRBJ2-3; maybe TRBD2 (6 bases). Germline V lookup: CDR1 GTSNPN, CDR2 SVGIG (reference sequence). This CDR3 region has 11 residues. The V end lost 5 bases, the J end lost 6 bases, and 9 bases lay between the germline ends. Full variable domain (rest looked up from reference TRBV30 and TRBJ2-3): SQTIHQWPATLVQPVGSPLSLECTVEGTSNPNLYWYRQAAGRGLQLLFYSVGIGQISSEVPQNLSASRPQDRQFILSSKKLLLSDSGFYLCAWARGDTQYFGPGTRLTVL.

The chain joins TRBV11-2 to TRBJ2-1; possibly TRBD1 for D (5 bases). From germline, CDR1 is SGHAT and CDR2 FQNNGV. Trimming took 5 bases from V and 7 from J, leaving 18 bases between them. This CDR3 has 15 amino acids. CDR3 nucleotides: TGTGCCAGCAGCCTACAGGCCACGGTCGGGAATGAGCAGTTCTTC. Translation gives CASSLQATVGNEQFF.

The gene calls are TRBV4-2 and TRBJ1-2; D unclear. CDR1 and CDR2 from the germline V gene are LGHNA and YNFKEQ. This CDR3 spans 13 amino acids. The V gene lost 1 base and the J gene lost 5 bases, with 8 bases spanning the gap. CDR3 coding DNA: TGTGCCAGCAGCCAAGCGGGGTCTTATGGCTACACCTTC. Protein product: CASSQAGSYGYTF.

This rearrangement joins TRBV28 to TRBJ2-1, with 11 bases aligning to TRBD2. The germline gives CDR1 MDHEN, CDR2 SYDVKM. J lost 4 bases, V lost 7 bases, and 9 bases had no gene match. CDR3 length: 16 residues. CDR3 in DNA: TGTGCCAGCATCCCCCCGGGGACTAGCGGATACAATGAGCAGTTCTTC. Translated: CASIPPGTSGYNEQFF.

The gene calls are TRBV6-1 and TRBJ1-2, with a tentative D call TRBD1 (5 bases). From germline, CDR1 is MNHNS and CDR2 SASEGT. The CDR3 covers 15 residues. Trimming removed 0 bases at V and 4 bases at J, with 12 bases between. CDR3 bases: TGTGCCAGCAGTGAAGCGCTTCAAGGGGCCTATGGCTACACCTTC. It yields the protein CASSEALQGAYGYTF.

The CDR3 bases are TGTGCCAGCAGCTGGACAGGGCCCGGAAACACCATATATTTT. Its translation is CASSWTGPGNTIYF. The chain employs TRBV5-8 and TRBJ1-3; 8 nucleotides line up with TRBD1. Germline V lookup: CDR1 SGHTS, CDR2 YDEGEE. The V gene end was trimmed by 3 bases and the J gene end by 4 bases; junction bases not matched to a gene: 3. The CDR3 has 14 residues. The whole variable domain, remainder taken from reference TRBV5-8 and TRBJ1-3, is EAGVTQSPTHLIKTRGQQATLRCSPISGHTSVYWYQQALGLGLQFLLWYDEGEERNRGNFPPRFSGRQFPNYSSELNVNALELEDSALYLCASSWTGPGNTIYFGEGSWLTVV.

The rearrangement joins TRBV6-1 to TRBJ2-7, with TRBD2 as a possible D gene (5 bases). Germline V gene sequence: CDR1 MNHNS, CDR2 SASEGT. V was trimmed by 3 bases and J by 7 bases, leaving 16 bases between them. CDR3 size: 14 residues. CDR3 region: CASSDPPGYLEQYF. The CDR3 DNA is TGTGCCAGCAGTGACCCGCCGGGATACCTGGAGCAGTACTTC.

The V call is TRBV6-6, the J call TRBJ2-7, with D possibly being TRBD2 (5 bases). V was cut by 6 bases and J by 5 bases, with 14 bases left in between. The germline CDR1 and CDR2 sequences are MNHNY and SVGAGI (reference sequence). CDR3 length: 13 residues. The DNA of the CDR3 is TGTGCCAGCAGCCTCACGGGAAGGGACGAGCAGTACTTC. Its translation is CASSLTGRDEQYF.

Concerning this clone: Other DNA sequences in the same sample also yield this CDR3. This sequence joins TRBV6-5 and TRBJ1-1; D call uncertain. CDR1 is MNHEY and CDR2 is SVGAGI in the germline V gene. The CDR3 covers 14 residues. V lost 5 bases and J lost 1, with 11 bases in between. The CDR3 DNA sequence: TGTGCCAGCAGTCATTCAGGTTCGAACACTGAAGCTTTCTTT. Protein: CASSHSGSNTEAFF.

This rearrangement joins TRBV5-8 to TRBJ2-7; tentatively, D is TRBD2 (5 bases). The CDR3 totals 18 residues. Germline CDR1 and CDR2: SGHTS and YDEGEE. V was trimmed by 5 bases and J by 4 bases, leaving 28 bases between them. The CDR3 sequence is CASRPGSAVRGPSYEQYF. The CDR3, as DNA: TGTGCCAGCAGGCCGGGGTCGGCGGTGCGAGGGCCTTCGTACGAGCAGTACTTC.

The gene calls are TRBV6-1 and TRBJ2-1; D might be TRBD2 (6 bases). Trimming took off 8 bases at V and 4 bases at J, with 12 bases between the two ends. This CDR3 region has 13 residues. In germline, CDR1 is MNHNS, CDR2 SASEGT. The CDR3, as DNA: TGTGCCAGCGGCGCGGGACCATACAATGAGCAGTTCTTC. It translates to CASGAGPYNEQFF.

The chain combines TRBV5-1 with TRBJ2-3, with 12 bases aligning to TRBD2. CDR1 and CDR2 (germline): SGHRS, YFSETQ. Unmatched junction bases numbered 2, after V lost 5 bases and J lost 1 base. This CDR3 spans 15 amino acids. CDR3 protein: CASSLAGGRTDTQYF. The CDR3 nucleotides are TGCGCCAGCAGTCTAGCGGGAGGGCGCACAGATACGCAGTATTTT.

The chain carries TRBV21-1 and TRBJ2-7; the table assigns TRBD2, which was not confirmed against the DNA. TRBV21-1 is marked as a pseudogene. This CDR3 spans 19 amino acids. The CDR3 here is CASSKAVGSSLKETYEQYF. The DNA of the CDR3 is TGTGCCAGCAGCAAAGCGGTCGGTAGCAGCCTGAAGGAGACCTACGAGCAGTACTTC.

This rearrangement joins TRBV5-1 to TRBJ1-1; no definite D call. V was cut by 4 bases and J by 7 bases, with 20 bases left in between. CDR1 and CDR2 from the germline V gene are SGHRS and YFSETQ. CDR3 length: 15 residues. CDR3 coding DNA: TGCGCCAGCAGCCAATATATGAACTCCCCTTATGAAGCTTTCTTT. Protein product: CASSQYMNSPYEAFF.

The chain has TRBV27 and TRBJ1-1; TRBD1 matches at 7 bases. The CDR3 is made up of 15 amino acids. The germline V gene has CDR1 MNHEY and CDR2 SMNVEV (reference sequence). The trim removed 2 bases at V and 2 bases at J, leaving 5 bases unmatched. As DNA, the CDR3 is TGTGCCAGCAGTTTACCGGGACAGCCTAACACTGAAGCTTTCTTT. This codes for CASSLPGQPNTEAFF.

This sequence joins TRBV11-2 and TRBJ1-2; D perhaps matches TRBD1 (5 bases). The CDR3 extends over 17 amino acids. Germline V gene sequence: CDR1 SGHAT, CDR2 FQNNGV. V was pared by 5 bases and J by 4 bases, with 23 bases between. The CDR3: CASSPIRFGSGGYGYTF. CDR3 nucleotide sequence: TGTGCCAGCAGCCCTATTAGGTTCGGATCGGGGGGCTATGGCTACACCTTC.

The CDR3 nucleotides are TGTGCCAGCAAACAGCCCTTGAACACCGGGGAGCTGTTTTTT. Translating it yields CASKQPLNTGELFF. The V and J genes are TRBV6-5 and TRBJ2-2; D remains unclear. The length of the CDR3 is 14 residues. CDR1 is MNHEY, CDR2 SVGAGI, per germline. V gave up 7 bases and J gave up 1 base, with 10 bases separating them.

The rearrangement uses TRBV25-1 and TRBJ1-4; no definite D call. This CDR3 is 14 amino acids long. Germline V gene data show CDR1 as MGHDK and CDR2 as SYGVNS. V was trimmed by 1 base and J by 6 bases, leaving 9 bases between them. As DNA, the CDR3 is TGTGCCAGCAGTGAATTTGGGAGGGATGAAAAACTGTTTTTT. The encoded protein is CASSEFGRDEKLFF.

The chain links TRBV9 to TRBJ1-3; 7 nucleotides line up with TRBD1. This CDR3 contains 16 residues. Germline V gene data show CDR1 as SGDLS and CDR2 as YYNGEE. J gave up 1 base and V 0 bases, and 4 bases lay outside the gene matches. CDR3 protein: CASSVGQGLSGNTIYF. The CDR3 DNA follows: TGTGCCAGCAGCGTAGGACAGGGTCTTTCTGGAAACACCATATATTTT.

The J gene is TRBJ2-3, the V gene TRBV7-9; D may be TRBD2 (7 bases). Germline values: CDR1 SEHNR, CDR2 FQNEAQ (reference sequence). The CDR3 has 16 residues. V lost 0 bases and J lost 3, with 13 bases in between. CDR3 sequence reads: CASSLAGGGLTDTQYF. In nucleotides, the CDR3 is TGTGCCAGCAGCTTAGCGGGCGGGGGCTTAACAGATACGCAGTATTTT. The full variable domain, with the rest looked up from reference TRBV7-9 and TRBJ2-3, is DTGVSQNPRHKITKRGQNVTFRCDPISEHNRLYWYRQTLGQGPEFLTYFQNEAQLEKSRLLSDRFSAERPKGSFSTLEIQRTEQGDSAMYLCASSLAGGGLTDTQYFGPGTRLTVL.

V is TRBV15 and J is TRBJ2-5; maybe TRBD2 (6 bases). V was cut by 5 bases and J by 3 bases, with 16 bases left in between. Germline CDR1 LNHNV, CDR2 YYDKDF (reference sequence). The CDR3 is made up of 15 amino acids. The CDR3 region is CATSGTSMREETQYF. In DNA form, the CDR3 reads TGTGCCACCAGCGGAACTAGCATGAGGGAAGAGACCCAGTACTTC.

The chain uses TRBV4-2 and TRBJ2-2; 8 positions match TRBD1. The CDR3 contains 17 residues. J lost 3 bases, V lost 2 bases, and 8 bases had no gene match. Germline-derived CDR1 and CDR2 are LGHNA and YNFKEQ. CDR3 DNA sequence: TGTGCCAGCAGCCAATCAAAGACAGGGGTGGACACCGGGGAGCTGTTTTTT. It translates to CASSQSKTGVDTGELFF.

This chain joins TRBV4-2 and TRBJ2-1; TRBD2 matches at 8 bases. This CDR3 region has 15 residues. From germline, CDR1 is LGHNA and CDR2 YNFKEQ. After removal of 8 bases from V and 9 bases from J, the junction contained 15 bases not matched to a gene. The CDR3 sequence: CASSDSGILGSEQFF. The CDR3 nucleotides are TGTGCCAGCTCCGATAGCGGGATATTAGGGAGTGAGCAGTTCTTC.

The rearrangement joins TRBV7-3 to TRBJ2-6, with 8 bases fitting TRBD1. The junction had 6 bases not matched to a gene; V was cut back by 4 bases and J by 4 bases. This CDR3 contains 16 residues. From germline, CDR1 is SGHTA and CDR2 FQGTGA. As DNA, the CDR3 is TGTGCCAGCAGCTCTCAGGGGGCGGCCGGGGCCAACGTCCTGACTTTC. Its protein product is CASSSQGAAGANVLTF.

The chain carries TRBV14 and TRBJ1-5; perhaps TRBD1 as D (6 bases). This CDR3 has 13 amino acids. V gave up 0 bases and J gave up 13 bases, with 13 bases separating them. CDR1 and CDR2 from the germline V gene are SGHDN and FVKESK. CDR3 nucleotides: TGTGCCAGCAGCCAAGAACGGGGGGGCGTGCAGCATTTT. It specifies CASSQERGGVQHF.